The sequence of this TCR beta chain was determined in a study of shared clonotypes between healthy human individuals. Study-wide results and caveats: Memory subsets generally showed smaller estimated richness than naive subsets did. Rarefaction indicated that sorted-subset sequencing remained incomplete although depth was large. Sampling was confined to blood; repertoires within tissues likely differ.

Positively selected for CCR7, the CD45RO-negative cells used as naive CD8 cells excluded terminally differentiated effector memory CD45RA+ cells. This table comes from immunoSEQ multiplex PCR, and its TCRdb copy is limited to in-frame clones, with some not included. Of about 2.1 million clones in the sample, roughly 91% are singletons; the top ten hold under 2%. Germline CDR1 SGDLS, CDR2 YYNGEE. The ends were cut back, 4 bases at V and 4 bases at J, with 12 bases in the middle. This CDR3 has 14 residues. Regarding this clone: Its antigen remains unidentified.

The receptor was isolated from a young man in good health. Some clones in this sample may be carry-over from other donors' samples. The specimen was naive CD8+ T cells from PBMCs. The chain joins TRBV9 to TRBJ1-3; D gene uncertain. The CDR3 DNA follows: TGTGCCAGCAGCCCCACTCGTGGAGGAAACACCATATATTTT. Translated: CASSPTRGGNTIYF.